These 17 T cell receptor beta chains were all obtained from the same sample, sequenced in a study of CD8 T cells in Susac syndrome. With random hexamers, reverse transcription was performed on roughly 0.5 to 1 ug of RNA. Using its own MiXCR run on the immunoSEQ multiplex PCR reads, TCRdb lists one record per CDR3 protein. The profile shows about 300,000 distinct CDR3 sequences, 70% to 90% of them singletons. The sample taken for sequencing was CD8+ T cells from PBMCs. Receptors were obtained from a human donor with multiple sclerosis.

The rearrangement links TRBV7-3 to TRBJ2-1, with D uncertain. Trimming stripped 2 bases from V and 8 bases from J, with 13 bases between. CDR3 length equals 14 residues. CDR1 is SGHTA and CDR2 is FQGTGA in the germline V gene. CDR3 region: CASSLFGPADEQFF. The DNA for the CDR3 is TGTGCCAGCAGCTTATTCGGCCCCGCGGATGAGCAGTTCTTC.

The rearrangement uses TRBV4-3 and TRBJ2-7, with 11 bases identical to TRBD2. Trimming removed 0 bases from V and 3 bases from J; junction bases left unmatched: 7. The CDR3 sequence is 17 residues long. Germline-derived CDR1 and CDR2 are LGHNA and YSLEER. For the CDR3, the DNA is TGCGCCAGCAGCCAAGATGTTGTAGCGGGAGGGGTCTACGAGCAGTACTTC. This sequence encodes CASSQDVVAGGVYEQYF.

This chain connects TRBV7-9 to TRBJ2-7; tentatively, D is TRBD1 (5 bases). The V gene's germline CDR1 is SEHNR and CDR2 FQNEAQ (reference sequence). V was pared by 4 bases and J by 2 bases, with 12 bases between. The CDR3 contains 14 residues. The CDR3 loop reads CASSSPTDTYEQYF. The CDR3 nucleotides read TGTGCCAGCAGCTCCCCGACAGATACCTACGAGCAGTACTTC.

CDR3 residues: CASSLGWEGANTEAFF. In DNA, the CDR3 is TGTGCCAGCAGTTTGGGCTGGGAGGGTGCGAACACTGAAGCTTTCTTT. The chain couples TRBV28 to TRBJ1-1, with D uncertain. The V end lost 3 bases, the J end lost 1 base, and 15 bases lay between the germline ends. Germline V gene lookup returns CDR1 MDHEN and CDR2 SYDVKM. The CDR3 is made up of 16 amino acids.

The rearrangement uses TRBV28 and TRBJ1-5; D is perhaps TRBD1 (5 bases). CDR1 and CDR2 from the germline V gene are MDHEN and SYDVKM. Between the trimmed V and J ends, which lost 3 bases and 4 bases, there was a span of 13 bases. This CDR3 is built from 15 residues. CDR3 region: CASSFSDSLNQPQHF. DNA of the CDR3: TGTGCCAGCAGTTTCTCCGACAGCCTTAATCAGCCCCAGCATTTT.

The chain's CDR3 is CASSFRPARAYNEQFF. For the CDR3, the DNA is TGTGCCAGCAGTTTTAGACCTGCGCGGGCCTACAATGAGCAGTTCTTC. The chain links TRBV12-3 or TRBV12-4 to TRBJ2-1; D may be TRBD2 (5 bases). Between the trimmed V and J ends, which lost 3 bases and 2 bases, there was a span of 14 bases. This CDR3 is 16 amino acids long.

This chain joins TRBV2 and TRBJ1-1; D might be TRBD1 (5 bases). Germline CDR1 reads SNHLY; CDR2 reads FYNNEI. Trimming cost V 6 bases and J 8 bases, with 22 bases left between them. This CDR3 spans 15 amino acids. The CDR3 DNA is TGTGCCAGCAGAAGAACTTGGACACGCCGAAGCGAAGCTTTCTTT. Translating gives CASRRTWTRRSEAFF.

The V gene is TRBV7-2, the J gene TRBJ2-5, with no clear D. Deletions cut 0 bases from V and 3 bases from J, with 8 bases between. Germline V gene data show CDR1 as SGHTA and CDR2 as FQGNSA. The CDR3 consists of 14 residues. CDR3 sequence reads: CASSLAPKEETQYF. The CDR3 nucleotides are TGTGCCAGCAGCTTAGCGCCTAAGGAAGAGACCCAGTACTTC. The full variable domain, in which reference TRBV7-2 and TRBJ2-5 provide the parts outside the CDR3, is GAGVSQSPSNKVTEKGKDVELRCDPISGHTALYWYRQSLGQGLEFLIYFQGNSAPDKSGLPSDRFSAERTGGSVSTLTIQRTQQEDSAVYLCASSLAPKEETQYFGPGTRLLVL.

The V gene is TRBV5-1, the J gene TRBJ1-2, with 10 bases matching TRBD1. The CDR3 runs to 16 residues. J was trimmed by 3 bases and V by 4 bases; bases with no gene match: 9. Germline CDR1 is SGHRS and CDR2 is YFSETQ. The CDR3, as DNA: TGCGCCAGCAGCCCGAGACAGGGGGCGCGGGACTATGGCTACACCTTC. As protein: CASSPRQGARDYGYTF.

The chain employs TRBV2 and TRBJ2-7; a weak D match, TRBD2 (5 bases). Germline V gene lookup returns CDR1 SNHLY and CDR2 FYNNEI. The length of the CDR3 is 14 residues. V was cut by 6 bases and J by 8 bases, with 20 bases left in between. CDR3: CASSPHTGEPKQYF. CDR3 nucleotide sequence: TGTGCCAGCAGCCCTCATACCGGGGAGCCCAAGCAGTACTTC.

This rearrangement joins TRBV28 to TRBJ1-2; D is unclear. Trimming left V 0 bases short and J 4 bases short, with 6 bases between. Germline V gives CDR1 MDHEN, CDR2 SYDVKM. The CDR3 has 13 amino acids. This CDR3 reads CASSLWDGYGYTF. The CDR3 DNA reads as TGTGCCAGCAGTTTATGGGACGGCTATGGCTACACCTTC.

The chain couples TRBV9 to TRBJ1-1, with D possibly matching TRBD1 (5 bases). V lost 1 base and J 4 bases, leaving 17 bases between the germline ends. Germline V lookup: CDR1 SGDLS, CDR2 YYNGEE. There are 16 residues in the CDR3. CDR3 DNA sequence: TGTGCCAGCAGCGTATCATCGGACCGAGGGGTCACTGAAGCTTTCTTT. It is translated as CASSVSSDRGVTEAFF.

J is TRBJ1-2 and V is TRBV7-9; TRBD1 aligns across 9 bases. This CDR3 region has 15 residues. CDR1 and CDR2 (germline): SEHNR, FQNEAQ (reference sequence). V lost 5 bases and J lost 8; bases outside the gene matches: 12. DNA of the CDR3: TGTGCCAGCAGCGCCGCCGGGACAGGGAAAGGAGGCTACACCTTC. This encodes CASSAAGTGKGGYTF.

This chain links TRBV28 with TRBJ1-4, with 8 bases identical to TRBD1. CDR1 MDHEN and CDR2 SYDVKM come from the germline V gene. V lost 6 bases to trimming and J lost 0 bases; unmatched junction nucleotides: 9. The CDR3 extends over 17 amino acids. The chain's CDR3 is CASRRRTGRPTNEKLFF. The CDR3 bases are TGTGCCAGCAGACGTAGGACAGGGCGTCCAACTAATGAAAAACTGTTTTTT. The complete variable domain, with remaining parts taken from reference TRBV28 and TRBJ1-4, reads DVKVTQSSRYLVKRTGEKVFLECVQDMDHENMFWYRQDPGLGLRLIYFSYDVKMKEKGDIPEGYSVSREKKERFSLILESASTNQTSMYLCASRRRTGRPTNEKLFFGSGTQLSVL.

This clonotype was detected only once. V usage is TRBV28 and J usage is TRBJ2-1; 8 nucleotides align to TRBD1. The CDR3 is made up of 15 amino acids. The ends lost 4 bases at V and 8 bases at J; junction bases unmatched: 10. Per the germline V gene, CDR1 is MDHEN and CDR2 is SYDVKM. The CDR3 protein is CASSSFRDRRDEQFF. CDR3 nucleotide sequence: TGTGCCAGCAGTTCATTCCGGGACAGGAGGGATGAGCAGTTCTTC.

This clonotype occurred a few times. V is TRBV7-3 and J is TRBJ2-3; unclear D gene. The germline V and J ends were trimmed by 4 bases and 6 bases, with 11 bases remaining between them. Germline CDR1 and CDR2: SGHTA and FQGTGA. The CDR3 is 13 residues long. The chain's CDR3 is CASSSTLSDTQYF. The CDR3 DNA reads TGTGCCAGCAGCTCAACCCTGTCGGATACGCAGTATTTT.

The chain is built from TRBV10-3 and TRBJ2-3; 8 bases fit TRBD2. The CDR3 runs 17 residues. V lost 3 bases, J lost 6 bases, and 14 bases stayed unmatched. Germline V gene lookup returns CDR1 ENHRY and CDR2 SYGVKD. The CDR3 DNA reads as TGTGCCATCAGTGACCCACCGGGACTAGGGGATATTGATACGCAGTATTTT. Protein: CAISDPPGLGDIDTQYF.